Below are 14 T cell receptor beta chains sequenced from a single sample in a study of T-cell memory formation after mild COVID-19. Using its own MiXCR run on the 5' RACE reads, TCRdb lists one record per CDR3 protein. The sample includes around 250,000 distinct CDR3 sequences, around 17% of them seen just once. Input material: PBMCs or a T cell subset sorted from them (not recorded which). The receptor set was obtained from a man aged 18 to 29 who had mild COVID-19 (a few samples of this study predate the infection). Cell type and time point are not known.

As concerns this clonotype: A read error may be the cause here, since a much bigger clone is one base away. This chain uses TRBV20-1 with TRBJ2-3; maybe TRBD1 (6 bases). The CDR3 spans 13 residues. Trimming removed 4 bases at V and 0 bases at J, with 8 bases between. Germline V gene sequence: CDR1 DFQATT, CDR2 SNEGSKA (reference sequence). The CDR3 DNA is TGCAGTGCTAAGAGGGGGAGCACAGATACGCAGTATTTT. Protein sequence: CSAKRGSTDTQYF.

Many counts were recorded for this clonotype. The CDR3: CASSFGGGTDTQYF. CDR3 sequence (DNA): TGTGCCAGCAGCTTTGGAGGGGGCACAGATACGCAGTATTTT. The gene calls are TRBV12-3 or TRBV12-4 and TRBJ2-3, with a tentative D call TRBD2 (6 bases). The V end was cut by 6 bases, the J end by 1 base, with 11 bases between. This CDR3 is 14 amino acids long.

This clonotype has only a few counts. The chain links TRBV19 to TRBJ1-2; the match to TRBD1 covers 7 bases. The CDR3 contains 14 residues. V was pared by 4 bases and J by 4 bases, with 6 bases of the junction left unmatched. Germline V lookup: CDR1 LNHDA, CDR2 SQIVND (reference sequence). The CDR3 spells CASSTPGQIYGYTF. CDR3 coding DNA: TGTGCCAGTAGTACTCCGGGACAGATCTATGGCTACACCTTC.

This clonotype was recorded at least ten times. The gene calls are TRBV20-1 and TRBJ2-7, with D maybe TRBD2 (5 bases). The CDR3 length is 14 residues. V shed 0 bases and J shed 2 bases, with 11 bases lying between them. Germline V CDR1 and CDR2: DFQATT, SNEGSKA (reference sequence). CDR3 sequence: CSARDGEYPYEQYF. CDR3 nucleotides: TGCAGTGCTAGAGATGGGGAGTATCCCTACGAGCAGTACTTC.

The chain has TRBV4-3 and TRBJ1-4, with a weak D call TRBD1 (5 bases). The CDR3 is 14 amino acids. From germline, CDR1 is LGHNA and CDR2 YSLEER. V was pared by 1 base and J by 8 bases, with 11 bases between. The CDR3, as DNA: TGCGCCAGCAGCCAAGGAGGGAACAGGGAAAAACTGTTTTTT. It encodes CASSQGGNREKLFF.

This clonotype was observed many times. V gene TRBV12-3 or TRBV12-4 combines with J gene TRBJ2-5; no definite D call. The V and J ends lost 6 bases and 1 base respectively, with 9 bases between them. The CDR3 spans 13 residues. This CDR3 is CASSPVTQETQYF. CDR3 DNA sequence: TGTGCCAGCAGCCCAGTGACCCAAGAGACCCAGTACTTC.

The CDR3 spells CASRQGAGTGELFF. CDR3 sequence (DNA): TGTGCCAGCCGACAGGGGGCCGGGACCGGGGAGCTGTTTTTT. V is TRBV11-2 and J is TRBJ2-2; 10 bases fit TRBD1. Germline trimming cut 8 bases from V and 5 bases from J; bases unmatched to any gene: 5. This CDR3 contains 14 residues. In germline, CDR1 is SGHAT, CDR2 FQNNGV.

The rearrangement uses TRBV9 and TRBJ1-1; no definite D call. This CDR3 is built from 14 residues. V shed 4 bases and J shed 6 bases, with 16 bases lying between them. CDR1 is SGDLS, CDR2 YYNGEE, per germline. CDR3 protein: CASSPEVFPPEAFF. Written as DNA, the CDR3 is TGTGCCAGCAGCCCAGAGGTGTTCCCCCCTGAAGCTTTCTTT.

Written as DNA, the CDR3 is TGCAGTGCATATAGGACAGGGGCGAACACTGAAGCTTTCTTT. This translates into CSAYRTGANTEAFF. The chain uses TRBV20-1 and TRBJ1-1; 9 nucleotides line up with TRBD1. CDR3 length: 14 residues. Germline trimming cut 6 bases from V and 1 base from J; bases unmatched to any gene: 6. CDR1 is DFQATT, CDR2 SNEGSKA, per germline (reference sequence).

V gene TRBV28 combines with J gene TRBJ2-1; 10 bases align to TRBD2. In germline, CDR1 is MDHEN, CDR2 SYDVKM. CDR3 length: 15 residues. With V trimmed by 5 bases and J by 3 bases, 4 bases remained unmatched. As DNA, the CDR3 is TGTGCCAGCAGTGCCGAGCGGGGGGGCTACAATGAGCAGTTCTTC. It is translated as CASSAERGGYNEQFF.

A single count supports this clonotype. CDR3 nucleotides: TGTGCCAGCAGCTTGACTACATCAGAGACCCAGTACTTC. It specifies CASSLTTSETQYF. The rearrangement joins TRBV7-7 to TRBJ2-5; perhaps TRBD2 as D (5 bases). Trimming pared 3 bases from V and 4 bases from J, leaving 9 bases between. Germline V gives CDR1 SSHAT, CDR2 FNYEAQ (reference sequence). The CDR3 length is 13 residues. The full variable domain, completed using reference TRBV7-7 and TRBJ2-5, is GAGVSQSPRYKVTKRGQDVTLRCDPISSHATLYWYQQALGQGPEFLTYFNYEAQPDKSGLPSDRFSAERPEGSISTLTIQRTEQRDSAMYRCASSLTTSETQYFGPGTRLLVL.

The rearrangement joins TRBV7-2 to TRBJ1-2, with no clear D. Germline V gene sequence: CDR1 SGHTA, CDR2 FQGNSA. The CDR3 runs 18 residues. V gave up 1 base and J gave up 4 bases, with 22 bases separating them. The CDR3 DNA follows: TGTGCCAGCAGCTTAGGCGAGGGCAGGATAATCCTTAGCTATGGCTACACCTTC. Residues: CASSLGEGRIILSYGYTF.

This chain uses TRBV6-2 or TRBV6-3 with TRBJ2-7; tentatively, D is TRBD2 (5 bases). The CDR3 is 13 residues long. Germline V gene sequence: CDR1 MNHEY, CDR2 SVGEGT. The germline V and J ends were trimmed by 3 bases and 6 bases, with 12 bases remaining between them. The CDR3 spells CASSYVRGSEQYV. CDR3 in DNA: TGTGCCAGCAGTTATGTCCGCGGGTCCGAGCAGTACGTC.

This chain connects TRBV6-5 to TRBJ2-4; TRBD2 is a possible D gene (6 bases). The ends were cut back, 6 bases at V and 6 bases at J, with 15 bases in the middle. Germline V gene data show CDR1 as MNHEY and CDR2 as SVGAGI. This CDR3 contains 14 residues. The CDR3 DNA reads as TGTGCCAGCAGCTACATGGAGGGAGGAAACATTCAGTACTTC. Amino acid sequence: CASSYMEGGNIQYF.